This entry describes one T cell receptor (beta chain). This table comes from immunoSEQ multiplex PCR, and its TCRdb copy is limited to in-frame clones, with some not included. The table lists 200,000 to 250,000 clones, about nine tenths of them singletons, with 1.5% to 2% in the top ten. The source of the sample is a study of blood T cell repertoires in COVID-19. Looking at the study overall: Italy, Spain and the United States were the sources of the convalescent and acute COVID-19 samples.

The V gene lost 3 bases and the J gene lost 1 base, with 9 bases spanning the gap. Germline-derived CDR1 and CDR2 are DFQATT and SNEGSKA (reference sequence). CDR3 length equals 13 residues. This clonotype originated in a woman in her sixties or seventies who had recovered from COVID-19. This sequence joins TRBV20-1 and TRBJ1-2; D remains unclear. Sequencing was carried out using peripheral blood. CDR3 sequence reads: CSASGGLNYGYTF. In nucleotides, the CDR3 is TGCAGTGCTAGTGGAGGGCTTAACTATGGCTACACCTTC.